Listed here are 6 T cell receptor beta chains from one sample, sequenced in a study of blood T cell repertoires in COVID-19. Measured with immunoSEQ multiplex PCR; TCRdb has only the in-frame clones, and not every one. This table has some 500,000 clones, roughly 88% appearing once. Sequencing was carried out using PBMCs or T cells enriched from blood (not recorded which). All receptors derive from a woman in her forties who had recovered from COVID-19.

This CDR3 is CASSEVPGGPSEQYF. CDR3 DNA: TGCGCCAGCAGTGAGGTTCCGGGAGGGCCATCCGAGCAGTACTTC. This chain links TRBV10-1 with TRBJ2-7; TRBD2 agrees at 8 bases. Per germline, CDR1 WNHNN and CDR2 SYGVQD (reference sequence). Trimming cost V 2 bases and J 6 bases; bases outside gene matches: 9. This CDR3 is built from 15 residues.

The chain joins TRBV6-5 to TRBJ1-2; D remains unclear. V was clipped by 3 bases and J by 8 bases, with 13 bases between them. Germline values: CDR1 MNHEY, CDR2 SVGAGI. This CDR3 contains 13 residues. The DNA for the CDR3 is TGTGCCAGCAGTTATACCCCCGCGAGGGGCTACACCTTC. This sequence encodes CASSYTPARGYTF.

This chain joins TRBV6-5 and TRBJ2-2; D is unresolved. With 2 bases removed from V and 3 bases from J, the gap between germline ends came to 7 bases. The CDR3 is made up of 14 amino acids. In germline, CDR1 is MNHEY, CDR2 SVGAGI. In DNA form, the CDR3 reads TGTGCCAGCAGTTACCGAGAGTACACCGGGGAGCTGTTTTTT. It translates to CASSYREYTGELFF.

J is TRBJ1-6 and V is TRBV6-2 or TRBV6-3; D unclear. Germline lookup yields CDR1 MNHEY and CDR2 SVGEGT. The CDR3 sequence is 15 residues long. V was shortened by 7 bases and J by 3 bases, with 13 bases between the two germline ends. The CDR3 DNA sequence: TGTGCCAGCACCCCGGCGGAGCTCTATAATTCACCCCTCCACTTT. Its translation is CASTPAELYNSPLHF.

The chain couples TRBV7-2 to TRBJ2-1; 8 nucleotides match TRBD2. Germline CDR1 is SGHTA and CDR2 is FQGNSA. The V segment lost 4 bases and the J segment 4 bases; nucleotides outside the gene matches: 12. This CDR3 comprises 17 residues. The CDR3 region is CASSSLSGTYKYNEQFF. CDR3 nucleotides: TGTGCCAGCAGCTCCCTTAGCGGGACGTACAAGTACAATGAGCAGTTCTTC.

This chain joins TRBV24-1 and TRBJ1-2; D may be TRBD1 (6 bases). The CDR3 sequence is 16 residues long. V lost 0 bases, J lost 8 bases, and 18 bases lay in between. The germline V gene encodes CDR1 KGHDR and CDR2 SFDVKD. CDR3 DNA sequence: TGTGCCACCAGTGATTTGCATAAAGGGGGTCTGGGCGGCTACACCTTC. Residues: CATSDLHKGGLGGYTF.